This T cell receptor beta chain was recovered during a study of blood T cells in healthy people across ages. General study findings and limits: Donors of long life had a larger count of naive CD4+ cells and greater diversity than aged donors.

Researchers isolated at least 6.5 million PBMCs per sample. Details on this clonotype: The antigen remains undetermined.

The CDR3 loop spans 13 amino acids. V was clipped by 1 base and J by 14 bases, with 15 bases between them. Germline loops: CDR1 SGHTA, CDR2 FQGNSA. Combining a sample-barcoded 5' primer with a J-beta primer mix, a second PCR ran for 7 to 11 cycles. TCRdb called the 5' RACE reads again in MiXCR, with one record for every CDR3 protein. The table includes over 450,000 distinct CDR3 sequences, less than 25% detected once. These sequences were also reported in another study, on T cells of mothers and their children. That source adds: Second-PCR primer M1S introduced sample barcodes and 2-4 random nucleotides.

The sample was blood. This rearrangement joins TRBV7-2 to TRBJ1-3, with unresolved D. The receptor's source is a boy younger than 18 in good health. The DNA for the CDR3 is TGTGCCAGCAGCTTAGAAGGGTTTAGCTCCCTATATTTT. Translation gives CASSLEGFSSLYF.